This section outlines one T cell receptor (beta chain) sequence together with its context. This clonotype is considered large (0.1 to 1%). There are no base qualities to consult, and no much larger clone falls within one base. PBMCs were labeled with CellTrace CFSE and were cultured for more than 5 days in RPMI containing approximately 8.5% human serum plus peptide pools at around 0.99 ug/mL each. On a BD FACSAria, proliferating CD4 T cells were sorted without fixation as live CD56-CD19-CD16-CD3+CD4+ CFSE-low cells. Enrolled adults were healthy and seronegative for ZIKV, JEV, YFV, DENV and WNV by microneutralization screening. Samples were obtained from a phase 1, double-blinded, randomized, placebo-controlled trial of an alum-adjuvanted Zika purified-inactivated virus (ZPIV) vaccine. Peripheral blood mononuclear cells were isolated by standard procedure and stored frozen in liquid nitrogen until use.

The library came from 5' RACE. TCRbeta libraries were pooled in proportion to their sorted cell numbers before sequencing. RNAzol RT was used to extract total RNA from the sorted cells, and cDNA was then synthesized using an oligo(dT) primer together with a template-switching oligo. The TCRbeta V-CDR3-J region was PCR-amplified with Kapa HiFi using a SMARTer oligo primer and a TCRbeta constant-region primer. A second PCR added Illumina adaptors and sample-specific index barcodes, with HighPrep bead cleanup and Bioanalyzer confirmation of a roughly 650 bp band. Sequencing of the libraries was done on an Illumina MiSeq using 2x151 bp paired-end reads. Processing in the source paper ran as follows. An in-house Java program demultiplexed the reads, and MiXCR assigned TCRbeta annotations and counted clonotypes. Repertoire overlap used Morisita-Horn indices from the R package vegan, with UPGMA clustering and Circos plots of recurring clonotypes. Shannon diversity and richness were normalized to the maximum possible value based on input cell numbers, so that values between 0 and 1 were obtained. CDR3beta sequences were aligned using MUSCLE, distances were calculated using SeqinR, and multidimensional scaling was plotted in R. Starting from the raw public reads, TCRdb applied fastp trimming at Q25, assembled clones with MiXCR and retained in-frame beta chains. One record per CDR3 amino acid sequence lists the most common genes and DNA. TCRdb's processing, not the study's, gives the V and J calls here. The sample has around 670 distinct CDR3 sequences on record, less than 4.5% of them singletons. The ten top clones hold about a fifth of the sample.

This sample was included in a study of Japanese encephalitis immunity and Zika vaccine responses (dated by TCRdb to the early 2020s). Context from the whole study: The included participants were given three 5.0 ug doses of alum-adjuvanted ZPIV at weeks 0, 4 and 28. The stimulations used peptide pools from ZIKV structural proteins divided into flavivirus-conserved and non-conserved sets, or JEV or YFV peptides that matched the pre-vaccination. Roughly six representative participants per pre-vaccination group were picked for TCR sequencing, using samples from week 52 and from week 0, the point after pre-vaccination but before ZPIV. Two to three months ahead of the first ZPIV dose, some twelve participants were given JEV vaccine (IXIARO) as a two-dose regimen with the doses 28 days apart. ZIKV peptides were 15-mers overlapping by 11 residues, selected for NetMHCpan/NetMHCII-predicted epitopes with affinity below 50 nM. TCR repertoires from three flavivirus-naive individuals were also analyzed at weeks 2, 6 and 52 after the start of ZPIV vaccination. Before ZPIV, 11 to 13 participants got a single dose of YFV vaccine (YF-VAX), while eight or nine participants were flavivirus-naive. The study tested whether prior Japanese encephalitis virus (JEV) or yellow fever virus (YFV) vaccination shaped CD4 T cell responses to the Zika vaccine.

CDR1 SGHVS and CDR2 FQNEAQ are derived from the germline V gene. The junction shows trimming of 5 bases on V and 4 bases on J, plus 20 bases between the germline ends. Inclusive of the bounding cysteine and phenylalanine, the CDR3 is 16 residues long. Only the CDR3 DNA is retained, 48 bases long and in frame from the first base. What the research found in general, with its limitations: The analysis was restricted to a subset of trial participants with three doses and adequate samples, and the entire vaccinated cohort was not analyzed. JEV-pre-vaccinated donors showed higher repertoire similarity across time-points and stimulations than YFV-pre-vaccinated donors, indicating more clonotypes common to ZIKV and JEV stimulation. In JEV-pre-vaccinated donors, the repertoire richness of CD4 T cells responding to conserved ZIKV epitopes decreased significantly after ZPIV. Only a few individuals showed CD8 T cell responses to ZIKV peptide pools, and those responses were very low in magnitude. The individual peptides behind the cross-reactive responses were not identified because limits on sample size made peptide-pool deconvolution impossible. Samples grouped by participant and showed no similarity between individuals, suggesting that no public TCRs were detected.

The sequencing used antigen-activated CD4+ T cells from blood, cultured, collected during a Zika inactivated vaccine study. The clonotype comes from an adult woman who received an inactivated Zika virus vaccine. The chain links TRBV7-8 with TRBJ1-1; a weak D assignment points to TRBD1 (5 bases agree). The DNA sequence is as follows: TGTGCCAGCAGCCTCCGGTCAGGGAACGCCGGCACTGAAGCTTTCTTT. Its translation reads: CASSLRSGNAGTEAFF.